This is a list of T cell receptor beta chains from one sample in a study of blood T cells in healthy people across ages. TCRdb re-called the 5' RACE reads with MiXCR, one entry per CDR3 protein. In the table there are about 620,000 distinct CDR3 sequences, 20% to 25% of which are singletons. Sequenced sample: blood. The receptors were gathered from a man aged 65 to 85 in good health. Both conserved end residues are part of each CDR3. The D gene is left open where the match is weak. Clone size is not always given. Where it is, it says once, few, many or a class for expanded clones.

d_call	v_call	clone_size	j_call	cdr3_aa	cdr3_nt
TRBD2	TRBV12-3/TRBV12-4	few	TRBJ2-1	CASNLAGAFYNEQFF	TGTGCCAGCAATCTAGCGGGAGCGTTTTACAATGAGCAGTTCTTC
-	TRBV5-5	few	TRBJ2-5	CASSSARLETQYF	TGTGCCAGCAGCTCCGCGAGGTTGGAGACCCAGTACTTC
TRBD1	TRBV29-1	few	TRBJ1-1	CSVNRDRGTEAFF	TGCAGCGTTAACCGGGACAGGGGCACTGAAGCTTTCTTT
-	TRBV4-1	-	TRBJ2-3	CASSQETTGSQYF	TGCGCCAGCAGCCAAGAAACGACAGGCTCGCAGTATTTT
-	TRBV6-1	-	TRBJ1-2	CAVPRSRANQGNYGYTF	TGTGCCGTGCCTCGTTCCAGGGCCAACCAGGGCAACTATGGCTACACCTTC
-	TRBV12-3/TRBV12-4	-	TRBJ1-2	CASALGRGYTF	TGTGCCAGCGCCCTGGGTCGCGGCTACACCTTC
-	TRBV3-1	-	TRBJ1-1	CTSSQHSLEEAFF	TGTACCAGCAGCCAACATTCACTAGAAGAAGCTTTCTTT
TRBD1	TRBV7-6	-	TRBJ2-7	CASSSPVRTGKNEQYF	TGTGCCAGCAGCTCCCCTGTCCGGACAGGAAAGAACGAGCAGTACTTC
-	TRBV28	few	TRBJ1-2	CASRREGRRGTGYTF	TGTGCCAGCAGGCGGGAGGGGCGCCGGGGAACTGGCTACACCTTC
TRBD2	TRBV10-3	-	TRBJ2-1	CAISEWEGSYNEQFF	TGTGCCATCAGTGAATGGGAGGGATCCTACAATGAGCAGTTCTTC
TRBD1	TRBV7-9	few	TRBJ2-4	CASSLVYRDRAKYF	TGTGCCAGCAGCTTAGTCTACCGAGACAGGGCCAAGTACTTC
-	TRBV20-1	few	TRBJ2-3	CSAELAIQTDTQYF	TGCAGTGCTGAGCTAGCGATCCAAACAGATACGCAGTATTTT
-	TRBV21-1	-	TRBJ1-5	CASSKLGAPNQPQHF	TGTGCCAGCAGCAAATTAGGGGCTCCCAATCAGCCCCAGCATTTT
-	TRBV6-1	-	TRBJ1-1	CAISGVNTEAFF	TGTGCCATCAGTGGGGTGAACACTGAAGCTTTCTTT
-	TRBV7-9	few	TRBJ2-6	CASSSLSNSGANVLTF	TGTGCCAGCAGCTCTCTCAGCAACTCTGGGGCCAACGTCCTGACTTTC
TRBD2	TRBV20-1	few	TRBJ2-1	CSAGGGLAGANEQFF	TGCAGTGCTGGGGGTGGGCTAGCGGGAGCCAATGAGCAGTTCTTC
-	TRBV7-9	few	TRBJ1-4	CASSLVSGNEKLFF	TGTGCCAGCAGCTTAGTGTCAGGGAATGAAAAACTGTTTTTT
TRBD2	TRBV3-1	-	TRBJ2-7	CASSQAPSGVHEQYF	TGTGCCAGCAGCCAAGCGCCTAGCGGGGTGCACGAGCAGTACTTC
-	TRBV3-1	few	TRBJ2-7	CASSQGLNYEQYF	TGTGCCAGCAGCCAAGGACTTAACTACGAGCAGTACTTC
-	TRBV7-9	-	TRBJ1-1	CASSLDGWTDEAFF	TGTGCCAGCAGCTTAGACGGTTGGACCGACGAAGCTTTCTTT
-	TRBV6-5	-	TRBJ2-5	CASSRTTNLQETQYF	TGTGCCAGCAGTCGGACTACCAACCTCCAAGAGACCCAGTACTTC
TRBD2	TRBV11-2	-	TRBJ2-1	CASTSRLAGVWYNEQFF	TGTGCCAGCACCTCTAGGCTAGCGGGAGTCTGGTACAATGAGCAGTTCTTC
-	TRBV28	many	TRBJ2-5	CASSFNRETQYF	TGTGCCAGCAGTTTTAATCGAGAGACCCAGTACTTC
-	TRBV6-6	few	TRBJ2-5	CASRLEGGETQYF	TGTGCCAGCAGGCTTGAGGGAGGAGAGACCCAGTACTTC
-	TRBV2	-	TRBJ2-5	CASSVGRNEETQYF	TGTGCCAGCAGTGTGGGACGGAATGAAGAGACCCAGTACTTC
TRBD2	TRBV20-1	-	TRBJ2-2	CSATSGEADTGELFF	TGCAGTGCAACTAGCGGGGAGGCGGACACCGGGGAGCTGTTTTTT
TRBD2	TRBV10-3	few	TRBJ2-7	CAIGRGSSYEQYF	TGTGCCATCGGGCGGGGGAGCTCCTACGAGCAGTACTTC
-	TRBV5-1	few	TRBJ2-7	CASSLDGRVYEQYF	TGCGCCAGCAGCTTGGACGGCAGGGTCTACGAGCAGTACTTC